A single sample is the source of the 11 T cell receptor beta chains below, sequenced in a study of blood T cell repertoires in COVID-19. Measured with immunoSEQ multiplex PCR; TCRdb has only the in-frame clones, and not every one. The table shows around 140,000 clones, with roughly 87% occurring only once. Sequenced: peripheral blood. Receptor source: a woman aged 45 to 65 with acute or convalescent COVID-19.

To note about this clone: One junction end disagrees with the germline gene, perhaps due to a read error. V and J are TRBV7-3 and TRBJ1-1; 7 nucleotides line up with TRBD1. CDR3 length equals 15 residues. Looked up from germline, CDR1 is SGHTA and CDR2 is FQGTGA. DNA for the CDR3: TGTGCCAGCAGTTTAAGCGCCCAGGGACAGACTGAAGCTTTCTTT. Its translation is CASSLSAQGQTEAFF.

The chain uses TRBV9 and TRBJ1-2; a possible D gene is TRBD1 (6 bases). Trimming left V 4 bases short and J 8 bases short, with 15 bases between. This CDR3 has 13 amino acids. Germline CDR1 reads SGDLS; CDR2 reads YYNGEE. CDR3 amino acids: CASSSTGGHGYTF. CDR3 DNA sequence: TGTGCCAGCAGCTCGACAGGAGGTCACGGCTACACCTTC.

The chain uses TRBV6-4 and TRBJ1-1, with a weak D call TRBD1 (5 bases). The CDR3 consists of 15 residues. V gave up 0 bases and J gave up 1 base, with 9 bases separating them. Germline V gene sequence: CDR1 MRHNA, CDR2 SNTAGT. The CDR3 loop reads CASSDSWGGNTEAFF. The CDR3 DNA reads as TGTGCCAGCAGTGACTCTTGGGGGGGGAACACTGAAGCTTTCTTT.

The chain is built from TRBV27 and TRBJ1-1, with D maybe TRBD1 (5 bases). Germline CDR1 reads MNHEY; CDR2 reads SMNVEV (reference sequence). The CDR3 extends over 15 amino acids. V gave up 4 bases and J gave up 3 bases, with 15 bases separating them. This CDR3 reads CASSSMGGLYTEAFF. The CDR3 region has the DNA TGTGCCAGCAGTTCGATGGGGGGACTATACACTGAAGCTTTCTTT.

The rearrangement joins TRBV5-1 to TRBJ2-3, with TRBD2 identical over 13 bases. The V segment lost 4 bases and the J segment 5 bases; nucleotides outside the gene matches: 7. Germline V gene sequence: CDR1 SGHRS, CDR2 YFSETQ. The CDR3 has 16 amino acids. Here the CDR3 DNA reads TGCGCCAGCAGCACTGGACTAGCGGGAGAGGTAGATACGCAGTATTTT. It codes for CASSTGLAGEVDTQYF. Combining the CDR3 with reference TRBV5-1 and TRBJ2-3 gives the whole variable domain KAGVTQTPRYLIKTRGQQVTLSCSPISGHRSVSWYQQTPGQGLQFLFEYFSETQRNKGNFPGRFSGRQFSNSRSEMNVSTLELGDSALYLCASSTGLAGEVDTQYFGPGTRLTVL.

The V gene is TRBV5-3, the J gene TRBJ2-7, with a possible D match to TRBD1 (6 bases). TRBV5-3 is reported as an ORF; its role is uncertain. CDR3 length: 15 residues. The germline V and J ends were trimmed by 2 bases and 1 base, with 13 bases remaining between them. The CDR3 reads CARSLGTPLSYEQYF. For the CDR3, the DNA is TGTGCCAGAAGCTTAGGGACACCTCTTTCCTACGAGCAGTACTTC.

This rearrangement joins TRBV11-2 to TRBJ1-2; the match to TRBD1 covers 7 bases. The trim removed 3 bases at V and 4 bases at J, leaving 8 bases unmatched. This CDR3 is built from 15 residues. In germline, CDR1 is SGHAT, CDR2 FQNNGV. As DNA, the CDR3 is TGTGCCAGCAGCTTTCGACAGGGCCCTCTCTATGGCTACACCTTC. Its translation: CASSFRQGPLYGYTF.

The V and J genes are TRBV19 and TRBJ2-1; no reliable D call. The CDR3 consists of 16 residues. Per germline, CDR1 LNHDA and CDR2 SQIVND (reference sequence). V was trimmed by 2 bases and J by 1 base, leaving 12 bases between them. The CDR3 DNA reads TGTGCCAGTAGTATACCCCCGTGGAGATCCTACAATGAGCAGTTCTTC. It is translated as CASSIPPWRSYNEQFF.

As DNA, the CDR3 is TGCGCCAGCAGCAAGGAGACCTACAATGAGCAGTTCTTC. It translates to CASSKETYNEQFF. The rearrangement joins TRBV5-1 to TRBJ2-1; D is unclear. In germline, CDR1 is SGHRS, CDR2 YFSETQ. V gave up 4 bases and J gave up 2 bases, with 7 bases separating them. The CDR3 extends over 13 amino acids.

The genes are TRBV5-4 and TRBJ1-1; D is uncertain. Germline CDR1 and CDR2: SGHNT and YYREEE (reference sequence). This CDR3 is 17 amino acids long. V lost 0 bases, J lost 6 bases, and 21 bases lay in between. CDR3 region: CASSLDGSVDLRAEAFF. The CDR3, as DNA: TGTGCCAGCAGCTTGGATGGGTCCGTTGATCTCCGGGCTGAAGCTTTCTTT. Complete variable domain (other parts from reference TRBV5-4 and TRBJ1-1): ETGVTQSPTHLIKTRGQQVTLRCSSQSGHNTVSWYQQALGQGPQFIFQYYREEENGRGNFPPRFSGLQFPNYSSELNVNALELDDSALYLCASSLDGSVDLRAEAFFGQGTRLTVV.

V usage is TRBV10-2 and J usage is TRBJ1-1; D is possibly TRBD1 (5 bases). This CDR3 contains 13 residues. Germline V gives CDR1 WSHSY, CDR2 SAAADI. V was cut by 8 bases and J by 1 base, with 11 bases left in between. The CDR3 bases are TGCGCCAGCCAGACAGCCGCGAACACTGAAGCTTTCTTT. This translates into CASQTAANTEAFF.